A single sample is the source of the 2 T cell receptor beta chains below, sequenced in a study of blood T cells in healthy people across ages. Then a second PCR, running about 6 to 12 cycles, was carried out with a sample-barcoded 5' primer and a J-beta primer mix. TCRdb independently ran MiXCR on the 5' RACE reads; one entry per CDR3 protein. The sample includes over 1,500,000 distinct CDR3 sequences, around half of them seen just once. The sequenced material came from blood. The receptors stem from a woman between 35 and 50 years old in good health.

This sequence joins TRBV10-3 and TRBJ2-5; perhaps TRBD1 as D (6 bases). CDR1 is ENHRY, CDR2 SYGVKD, per germline. V gave up 4 bases and J gave up 5 bases, with 17 bases separating them. This CDR3 has 15 amino acids. The CDR3 here is CAISATGDSRETQYF. Here the CDR3 DNA reads TGTGCCATCAGTGCGACAGGTGATTCCCGGGAGACCCAGTACTTC.

This chain joins TRBV7-9 and TRBJ2-7, with TRBD1 matching over 9 bases. The CDR3 extends over 16 amino acids. Germline V gene sequence: CDR1 SEHNR, CDR2 FQNEAQ (reference sequence). The V segment lost 0 bases and the J segment 4 bases; nucleotides outside the gene matches: 7. CDR3 in amino acids: CASSLAARDRDYEQYF. DNA of the CDR3: TGTGCCAGCAGCTTAGCCGCCCGGGACAGGGATTACGAGCAGTACTTC.